The source of this TCR beta chain is a study of shared clonotypes between healthy human individuals. Genomic DNA belonging to each subset was distributed in equal measure over several immunoSEQ plates. Unsorted PBMC DNA was sequenced on ten immunoSEQ deep assay plates. The protocol was immunoSEQ multiplex PCR, while the TCRdb copy is restricted to in-frame clones and leaves out a portion. The sample carries some 490,000 clones, around four fifths recorded once. The study, taken as a whole, reports: Sequencing depth was expected to affect clonotype sharing among donors.

Comments on this clone: Its target is not known.

Sequenced material: PBMCs. The sequence was collected from a woman between 35 and 50 years old in good health. Some clones in this sample may be carry-over from other donors' samples.

CDR3 region: CASSTTGVRNTEAFF. The CDR3 DNA reads as TGTGCCAGCAGCACGACGGGGGTGAGAAACACTGAAGCTTTCTTT. The rearrangement joins TRBV9 to TRBJ1-1, with a possible D match to TRBD1 (5 bases). Looked up from germline, CDR1 is SGDLS and CDR2 is YYNGEE. This CDR3 contains 15 residues. V was clipped by 4 bases and J by 2 bases, with 15 bases between them.